Listed below are T cell receptor beta chains from one sample, sequenced in a study of control samples from healthy donors and cancer patients. Method: immunoSEQ multiplex PCR; TCRdb's copy keeps in-frame clones and lacks some. Found here are 200,000 to 250,000 clones, around 94% of them singletons; the top ten hold roughly 1.6%. The sequenced sample consisted of blood. These receptor sequences come from a man in his fifties or sixties in good health. The CDR3 runs from the conserved cysteine through the conserved F or W. A D gene is named only where the DNA matches it firmly.

D gene: .; V gene: TRBV5-1; CDR3 length: 15; J gene: TRBJ2-7; CDR3 protein: CASSLVHQSSYEQYF; CDR3 DNA: TGCGCCAGCAGCTTGGTACACCAGAGCTCCTACGAGCAGTACTTC
D gene: .; V gene: TRBV11-2; CDR3 length: 14; J gene: TRBJ1-5; CDR3 protein: CASSLGVGSQPQHF; CDR3 DNA: TGTGCCAGCAGCTTAGGTGTAGGGAGTCAGCCCCAGCATTTT
D gene: .; V gene: TRBV4-1; CDR3 length: 15; J gene: TRBJ1-1; CDR3 protein: CASSQGGGLNTEAFF; CDR3 DNA: TGCGCCAGCAGCCAAGGTGGGGGCCTAAACACTGAAGCTTTCTTT
D gene: .; V gene: TRBV30; CDR3 length: 15; J gene: TRBJ1-4; CDR3 protein: CAWSSSAPTNEKLFF; CDR3 DNA: TGTGCCTGGAGTAGTAGCGCTCCAACTAATGAAAAACTGTTTTTT
D gene: .; V gene: TRBV19; CDR3 length: 13; J gene: TRBJ2-1; CDR3 protein: CASSSLGGNEQFF; CDR3 DNA: TGTGCCAGTAGTAGTCTCGGGGGAAATGAGCAGTTCTTC
D gene: .; V gene: TRBV3-1/TRBV3-2; CDR3 length: 14; J gene: TRBJ2-3; CDR3 protein: CASSQAPFGDTQYF; CDR3 DNA: TGTGCCAGCAGCCAAGCACCGTTTGGAGATACGCAGTATTTT
D gene: .; V gene: TRBV15; CDR3 length: 15; J gene: TRBJ1-6; CDR3 protein: CATSRDRDRTSPLHF; CDR3 DNA: TGTGCCACCAGCAGAGATCGGGACCGAACGTCACCCCTCCACTTT
D gene: .; V gene: TRBV7-2; CDR3 length: 17; J gene: TRBJ2-2; CDR3 protein: CASSSGLAFANTGELFF; CDR3 DNA: TGTGCCAGCAGCTCCGGACTGGCTTTCGCGAACACCGGGGAGCTGTTTTTT
D gene: .; V gene: TRBV2; CDR3 length: 12; J gene: TRBJ1-5; CDR3 protein: CASNVDQQPQHF; CDR3 DNA: TGTGCCAGCAATGTTGATCAACAGCCCCAGCATTTT
D gene: TRBD1; V gene: TRBV5-1; CDR3 length: 19; J gene: TRBJ2-2; CDR3 protein: CASSSASRQGYLDTGELFF; CDR3 DNA: TGCGCCAGCAGCTCCGCGTCCAGACAGGGGTATCTGGACACCGGGGAGCTGTTTTTT
D gene: .; V gene: TRBV7-9; CDR3 length: 16; J gene: TRBJ2-3; CDR3 protein: CASSLVYIDFTDTQYF; CDR3 DNA: TGTGCCAGCAGCTTAGTCTATATCGACTTTACAGATACGCAGTATTTT
D gene: .; V gene: TRBV28; CDR3 length: 16; J gene: TRBJ1-4; CDR3 protein: CASSLVSRSGREKLFF; CDR3 DNA: TGTGCCAGCAGTTTAGTCTCACGGAGCGGTCGGGAAAAACTGTTTTTT
D gene: .; V gene: TRBV2; CDR3 length: 15; J gene: TRBJ1-1; CDR3 protein: CASSARGLRGTEAFF; CDR3 DNA: TGTGCCAGCAGCGCCAGGGGCTTACGGGGTACTGAAGCTTTCTTT
D gene: .; V gene: TRBV7-2; CDR3 length: 14; J gene: TRBJ1-1; CDR3 protein: CASSVREVSTEAFF; CDR3 DNA: TGTGCCAGCAGTGTGAGGGAGGTCAGCACTGAAGCTTTCTTT
D gene: .; V gene: TRBV12-3/TRBV12-4; CDR3 length: 13; J gene: TRBJ1-5; CDR3 protein: CASSLSGEQPQHF; CDR3 DNA: TGTGCCAGCAGTTTGTCAGGCGAGCAGCCCCAGCATTTT